The present T cell receptor (beta chain) was sequenced within a study of PD-L1 blockade in urothelial cancer. Turning to the study itself: Patients had received 0 to 3 prior chemotherapy regimens.

The time point was: pretreatment peripheral blood. The protocol was immunoSEQ multiplex PCR, while the TCRdb copy is restricted to in-frame clones and leaves out a portion. Among tens of thousands of clones listed, around 89% were seen once. Deletions cut 6 bases from V and 7 bases from J, with 13 bases between. Germline V CDR1 and CDR2: MDHEN, SYDVKM. This CDR3 has 13 residues. The sequences come from PBMCs, collected around atezolizumab (anti-PD-L1) treatment. The chain couples TRBV28 to TRBJ1-5; tentatively, D is TRBD1 (5 bases). This TCR was recovered from an elderly woman with urothelial cancer. Here the CDR3 DNA reads TGTGCCAGCAGCCTTGTCCAGGGCCAGCCCCAGCATTTT. It translates to CASSLVQGQPQHF.